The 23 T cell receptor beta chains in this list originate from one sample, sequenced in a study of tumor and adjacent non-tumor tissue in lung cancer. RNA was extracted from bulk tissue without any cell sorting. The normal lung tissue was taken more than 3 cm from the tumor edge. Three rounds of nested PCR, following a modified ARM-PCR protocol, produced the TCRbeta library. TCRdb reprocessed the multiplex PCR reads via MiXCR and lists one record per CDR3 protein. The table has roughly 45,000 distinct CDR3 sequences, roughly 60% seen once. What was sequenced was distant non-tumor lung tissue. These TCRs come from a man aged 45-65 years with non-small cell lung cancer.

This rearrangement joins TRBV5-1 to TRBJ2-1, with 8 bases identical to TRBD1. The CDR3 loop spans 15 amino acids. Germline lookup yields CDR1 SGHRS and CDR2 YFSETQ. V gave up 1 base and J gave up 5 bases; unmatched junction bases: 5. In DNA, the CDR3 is TGCGCCAGCAGCTTGAGGCAGGGGGCGGACAATGAGCAGTTCTTC. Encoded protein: CASSLRQGADNEQFF.

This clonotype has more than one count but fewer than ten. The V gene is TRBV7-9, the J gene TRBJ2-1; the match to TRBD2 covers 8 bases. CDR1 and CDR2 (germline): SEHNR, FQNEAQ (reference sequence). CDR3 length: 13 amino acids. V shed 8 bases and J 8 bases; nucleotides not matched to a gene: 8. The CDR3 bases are TGTGCCAGCGGACCGGGGGGGATCGATGAGCAGTTCTTC. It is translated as CASGPGGIDEQFF.

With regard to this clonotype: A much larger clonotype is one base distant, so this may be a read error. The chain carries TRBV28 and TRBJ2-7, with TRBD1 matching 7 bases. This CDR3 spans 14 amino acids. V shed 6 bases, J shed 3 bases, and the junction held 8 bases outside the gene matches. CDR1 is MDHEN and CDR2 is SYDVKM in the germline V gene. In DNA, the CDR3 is TGTGCCAGCAGCCCCGCCGACAGGGACTACGAGCAGTACTTC. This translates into CASSPADRDYEQYF.

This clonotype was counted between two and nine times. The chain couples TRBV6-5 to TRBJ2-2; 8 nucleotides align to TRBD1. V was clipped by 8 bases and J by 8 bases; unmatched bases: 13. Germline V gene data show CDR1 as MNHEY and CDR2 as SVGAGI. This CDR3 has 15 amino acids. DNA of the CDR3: TGTGCCAGCGGCAAAGTCAGGGGGCATGCAGGGGAGCTGTTTTTT. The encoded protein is CASGKVRGHAGELFF.

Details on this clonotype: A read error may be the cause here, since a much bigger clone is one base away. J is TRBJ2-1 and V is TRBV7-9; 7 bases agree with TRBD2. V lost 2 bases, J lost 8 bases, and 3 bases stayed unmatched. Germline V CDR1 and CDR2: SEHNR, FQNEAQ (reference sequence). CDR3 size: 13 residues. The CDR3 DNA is TGTGCCAGCAGCTTAAGCGGGGATGATGAGCAGTTCTTC. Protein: CASSLSGDDEQFF.

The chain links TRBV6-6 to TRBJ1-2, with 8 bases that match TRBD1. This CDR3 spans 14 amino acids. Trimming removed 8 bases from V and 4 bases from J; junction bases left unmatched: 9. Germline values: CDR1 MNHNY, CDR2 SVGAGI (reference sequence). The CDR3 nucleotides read TGTGCCAGCGGTCCAACGGGACAGGCCTATGGCTACACCTTC. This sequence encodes CASGPTGQAYGYTF.

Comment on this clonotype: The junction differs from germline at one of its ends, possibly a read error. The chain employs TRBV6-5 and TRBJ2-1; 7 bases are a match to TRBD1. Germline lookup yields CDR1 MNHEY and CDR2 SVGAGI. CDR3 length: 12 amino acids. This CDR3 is CVSNYFPGQKFF. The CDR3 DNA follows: TGTGTCAGCAATTACTTTCCGGGACAGAAGTTCTTC.

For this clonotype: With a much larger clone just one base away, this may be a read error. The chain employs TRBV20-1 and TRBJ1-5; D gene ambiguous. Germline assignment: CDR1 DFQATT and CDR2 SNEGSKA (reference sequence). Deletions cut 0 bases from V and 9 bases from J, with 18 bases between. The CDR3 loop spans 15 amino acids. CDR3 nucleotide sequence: TGCAGTGCTAGAGATAGAGGGCGGGATCTCCCGCCCCAGCATTTT. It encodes CSARDRGRDLPPQHF.

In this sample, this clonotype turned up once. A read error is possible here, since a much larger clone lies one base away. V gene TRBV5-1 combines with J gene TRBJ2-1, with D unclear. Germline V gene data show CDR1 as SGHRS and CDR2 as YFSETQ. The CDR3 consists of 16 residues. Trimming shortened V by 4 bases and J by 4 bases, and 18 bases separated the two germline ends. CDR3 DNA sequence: TGCGCCAGCAGCATCCGACTGCGGAGATCTTACAATGAGCAGTTCTTC. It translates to CASSIRLRRSYNEQFF.

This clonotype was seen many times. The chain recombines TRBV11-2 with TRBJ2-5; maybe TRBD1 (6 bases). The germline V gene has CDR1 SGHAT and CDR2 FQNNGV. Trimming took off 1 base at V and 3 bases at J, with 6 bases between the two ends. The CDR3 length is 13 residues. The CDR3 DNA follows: TGTGCCAGCAGCTTAGGACAGGAAGAGACCCAGTACTTC. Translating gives CASSLGQEETQYF.

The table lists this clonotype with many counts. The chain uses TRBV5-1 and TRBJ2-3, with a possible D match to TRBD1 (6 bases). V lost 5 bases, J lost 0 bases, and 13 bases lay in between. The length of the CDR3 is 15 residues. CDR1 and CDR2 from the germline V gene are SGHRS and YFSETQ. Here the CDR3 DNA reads TGCGCCAGCAGGCCCGGACAGTCTAGCACAGATACGCAGTATTTT. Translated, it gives CASRPGQSSTDTQYF.

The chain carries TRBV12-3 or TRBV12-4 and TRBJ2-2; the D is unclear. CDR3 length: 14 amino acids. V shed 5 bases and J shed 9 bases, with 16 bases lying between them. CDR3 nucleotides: TGTGCCAGCAGTCCAACTGGGTCCCATAGGGAGCTGTTTTTT. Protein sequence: CASSPTGSHRELFF.

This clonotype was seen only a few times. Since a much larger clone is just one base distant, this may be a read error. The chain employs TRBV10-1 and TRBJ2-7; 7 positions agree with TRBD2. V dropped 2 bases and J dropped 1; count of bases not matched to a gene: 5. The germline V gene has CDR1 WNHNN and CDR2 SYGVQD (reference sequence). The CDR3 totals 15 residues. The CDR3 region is CASSEVEGGSYEQYF. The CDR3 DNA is TGCGCCAGCAGTGAGGTAGAGGGAGGGTCCTACGAGCAGTACTTC.

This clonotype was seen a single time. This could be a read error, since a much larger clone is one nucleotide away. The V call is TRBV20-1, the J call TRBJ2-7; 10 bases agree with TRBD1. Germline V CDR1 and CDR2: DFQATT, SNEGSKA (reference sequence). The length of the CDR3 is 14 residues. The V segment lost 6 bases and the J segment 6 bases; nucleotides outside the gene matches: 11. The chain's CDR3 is CSARKTGGPCEQYF. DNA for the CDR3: TGCAGTGCGAGAAAGACAGGGGGCCCCTGCGAGCAGTACTTC.

The CDR3, as DNA: TGTGCCAGCAATGCAAGACCAGACAATGAGCAGTTCTTC. It codes for CASNARPDNEQFF. The J gene is TRBJ2-1, the V gene TRBV7-8; D not certain. V lost 7 bases to trimming and J lost 5 bases, with 12 bases between them. Germline CDR1 is SGHVS and CDR2 is FQNEAQ. CDR3 length: 13 amino acids.

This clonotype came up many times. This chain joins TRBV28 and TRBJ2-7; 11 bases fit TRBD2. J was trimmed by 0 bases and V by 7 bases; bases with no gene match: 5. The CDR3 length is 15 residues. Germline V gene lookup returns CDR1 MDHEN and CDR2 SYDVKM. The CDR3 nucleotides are TGTGCCAGCACGTTCGGGACTAGCGGCTCCTACGAGCAGTACTTC. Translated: CASTFGTSGSYEQYF.

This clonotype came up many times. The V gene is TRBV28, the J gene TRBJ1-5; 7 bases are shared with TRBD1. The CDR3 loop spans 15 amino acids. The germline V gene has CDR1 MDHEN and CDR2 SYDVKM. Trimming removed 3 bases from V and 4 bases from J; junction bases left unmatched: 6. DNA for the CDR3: TGTGCCAGCAGTTTCACAGGGGCGCGGAATCAGCCCCAGCATTTT. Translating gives CASSFTGARNQPQHF.

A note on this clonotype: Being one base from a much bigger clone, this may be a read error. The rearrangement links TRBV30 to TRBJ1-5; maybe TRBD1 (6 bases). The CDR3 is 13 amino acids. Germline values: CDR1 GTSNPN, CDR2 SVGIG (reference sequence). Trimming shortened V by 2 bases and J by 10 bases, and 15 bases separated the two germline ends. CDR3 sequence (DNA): TGTGCCTGGAGTTTCGGGGGGGGCCACCCCCAGCATTTT. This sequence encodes CAWSFGGGHPQHF.

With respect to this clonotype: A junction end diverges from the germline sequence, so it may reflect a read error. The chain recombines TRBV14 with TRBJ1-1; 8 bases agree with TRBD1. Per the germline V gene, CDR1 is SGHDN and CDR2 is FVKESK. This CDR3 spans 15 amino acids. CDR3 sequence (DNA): TGTGCTAGCAGCCAAGATGGGGACAGGAGGGCTGATGCCTTCTTT. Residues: CASSQDGDRRADAFF. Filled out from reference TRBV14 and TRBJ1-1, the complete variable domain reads EAGVTQFPSHSVIEKGQTVTLRCDPISGHDNLYWYRRVMGKEIKFLLHFVKESKQDESGMPNNRFLAERTGGTYSTLKVQPAELEDSGVYFCASSQDGDRRADAFFGQGTRLTVV.

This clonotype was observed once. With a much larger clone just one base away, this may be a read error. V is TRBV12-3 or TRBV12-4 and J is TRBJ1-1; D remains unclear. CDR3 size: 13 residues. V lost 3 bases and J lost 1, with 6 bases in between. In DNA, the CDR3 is TGTGCCAGCAGTTTTGAGGCGAACACTGAAGCTTTCTTT. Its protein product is CASSFEANTEAFF.

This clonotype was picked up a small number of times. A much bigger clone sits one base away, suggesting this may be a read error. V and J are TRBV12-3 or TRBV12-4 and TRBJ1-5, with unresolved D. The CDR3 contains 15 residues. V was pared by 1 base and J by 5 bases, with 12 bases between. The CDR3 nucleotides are TGTGCCAGCAGTTTAGACCCAAATTACGATCAGCCCCAGCATTTT. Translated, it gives CASSLDPNYDQPQHF.

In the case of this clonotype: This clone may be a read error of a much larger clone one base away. The DNA for the CDR3 is TGTGCCAGCAGCTTGTACGGATGGCGGGAAGACAATGAGCAGTTCTTC. Encoded protein: CASSLYGWREDNEQFF. The V and J genes are TRBV11-2 and TRBJ2-1; TRBD2 might be the D (6 bases). Germline V gene sequence: CDR1 SGHAT, CDR2 FQNNGV. The CDR3 sequence is 16 residues long. With 3 bases removed from V and 5 bases from J, the gap between germline ends came to 17 bases.

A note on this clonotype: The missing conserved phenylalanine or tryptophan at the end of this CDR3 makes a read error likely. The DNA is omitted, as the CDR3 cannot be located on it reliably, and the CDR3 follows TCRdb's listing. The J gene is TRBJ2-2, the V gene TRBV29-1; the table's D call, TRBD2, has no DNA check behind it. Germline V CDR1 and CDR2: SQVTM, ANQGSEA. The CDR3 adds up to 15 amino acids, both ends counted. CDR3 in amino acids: CSVDYEGGNTGELFL.